The clone carrying this T cell receptor (beta chain) was recorded a few times. Its antigen is still unknown. Alongside a J-beta primer mix, a sample-barcoded 5' primer served in a second PCR lasting roughly 7 to 12 cycles. From the 5' RACE reads, TCRdb called clonotypes with MiXCR, one entry per CDR3 protein. Of about 620,000 distinct CDR3 sequences in the sample, around 21% were seen once. This sample was taken from a study of blood T cells in healthy people across ages. Findings of the study overall: Underestimates were what the diversity estimates from one million T cells were considered to be.

Germline V gene sequence: CDR1 SGHTA, CDR2 FQGNSA. The CDR3 is 17 residues long. Germline trimming cut 4 bases from V and 2 bases from J; bases unmatched to any gene: 9. V is TRBV7-2 and J is TRBJ1-2; TRBD1 agrees at 11 bases. The source is a man aged 70 or older in good health. Sequencing was carried out using blood. This chain's CDR3 is CASSYGQGAIPNYGYTF. The CDR3 nucleotides read TGTGCCAGCAGCTATGGACAGGGGGCGATCCCAAACTATGGCTACACCTTC.